Below, 27 T cell receptor beta chains from the same sample are listed, as sequenced in a study of blood T cell repertoires in COVID-19. Sequencing used immunoSEQ multiplex PCR; TCRdb keeps in-frame clones, though not all of them. Seen here are around 68,000 clones, roughly 80% observed once, and the top ten hold around 9.4%. The sample comprised peripheral blood. The receptors here all came from a woman aged 45-60 years with acute or convalescent COVID-19.

The chain links TRBV7-9 to TRBJ2-3; no clear D gene. Germline V gene data show CDR1 as SEHNR and CDR2 as FQNEAQ (reference sequence). Trimming took 5 bases from V and 1 from J, leaving 10 bases between them. The CDR3 totals 14 residues. In nucleotides, the CDR3 is TGTGCCAGCAGCCCCGTTCAGGGCACAGATACGCAGTATTTT. It is translated as CASSPVQGTDTQYF.

V and J are TRBV6-5 and TRBJ1-1; possible D gene TRBD1, 6 bases. CDR1 and CDR2 from the germline V gene are MNHEY and SVGAGI. Between the trimmed V and J ends, which lost 6 bases and 6 bases, there was a span of 14 bases. CDR3 length: 13 amino acids. The CDR3 nucleotides read TGTGCCAGCAGCACCCTCCCAGGGGCTGAAGCTTTCTTT. Amino acid sequence: CASSTLPGAEAFF.

This clone was detected only once. This rearrangement joins TRBV10-1 to TRBJ2-5; no clear D. The ends were cut back, 2 bases at V and 9 bases at J, with 16 bases in the middle. Germline loops: CDR1 WNHNN, CDR2 SYGVQD (reference sequence). The CDR3 extends over 14 amino acids. The CDR3 protein is CASSEDRLDRPQYF. CDR3 in DNA: TGCGCCAGCAGTGAGGACCGACTGGATAGACCCCAGTACTTC.

This clone was recorded only once. The rearrangement uses TRBV6-6 and TRBJ1-2, with D possibly matching TRBD1 (5 bases). Trimming cost V 3 bases and J 4 bases, with 12 bases left between them. From germline, CDR1 is MNHNY and CDR2 SVGAGI (reference sequence). CDR3 length equals 14 residues. In DNA form, the CDR3 reads TGTGCCAGCAGTTATCCGACAGCCCTCTATGGCTACACCTTC. This encodes CASSYPTALYGYTF.

J is TRBJ2-3 and V is TRBV27; no firm D call. This CDR3 contains 14 residues. Looked up from germline, CDR1 is MNHEY and CDR2 is SMNVEV (reference sequence). The germline V and J ends were trimmed by 6 bases and 1 base, with 11 bases remaining between them. The DNA for the CDR3 is TGTGCCAGCAGGAACTGGGCCCGCACAGATACGCAGTATTTT. Its translation: CASRNWARTDTQYF.

This chain uses TRBV2 with TRBJ2-3, with D unresolved. Per the germline V gene, CDR1 is SNHLY and CDR2 is FYNNEI. V was shortened by 5 bases and J by 6 bases, with 15 bases between the two germline ends. This CDR3 spans 14 amino acids. In DNA form, the CDR3 reads TGTGCCAGCAGTAGCCGAGGTCGCCAGGATACGCAGTATTTT. Its translation is CASSSRGRQDTQYF.

The chain uses TRBV10-3 and TRBJ2-7, with 10 bases identical to TRBD1. The trim removed 6 bases at V and 3 bases at J, leaving 5 bases unmatched. Germline V gives CDR1 ENHRY, CDR2 SYGVKD. This CDR3 spans 14 amino acids. CDR3 sequence (DNA): TGTGCCATCAGCTCGGGACAGGGGCTCTACGAGCAGTACTTC. Translated, it gives CAISSGQGLYEQYF.

V is TRBV3-1 (or the pseudogene TRBV3-2) and J is TRBJ1-1; possible D gene TRBD1, 6 bases. The CDR3 has 13 residues. V shed 2 bases and J shed 7 bases, with 11 bases lying between them. The germline V gene encodes CDR1 LGHDT and CDR2 YNNKEL (reference sequence). CDR3 amino acids: CASSQNPDSEAFF. CDR3 nucleotides: TGTGCCAGCAGCCAAAACCCGGACAGTGAAGCTTTCTTT.

DNA for the CDR3: TGTGCCAGCAGCTTAGCTTCGGGAGGGCTGGATACGCAGTATTTT. Protein sequence: CASSLASGGLDTQYF. The chain recombines TRBV7-2 with TRBJ2-3; TRBD2 matches 8 bases. The CDR3 totals 15 residues. Germline V gene sequence: CDR1 SGHTA, CDR2 FQGNSA. The junction had 5 bases not matched to a gene; V was cut back by 0 bases and J by 6 bases.

The V call is TRBV30, the J call TRBJ2-1, with D possibly matching TRBD1 (6 bases). Trimming took off 5 bases at V and 9 bases at J, with 17 bases between the two ends. CDR3 length equals 13 residues. The V gene's germline CDR1 is GTSNPN and CDR2 SVGIG (reference sequence). The CDR3 bases are TGTGCCTGGGGAATCAACCAGGGGCTTGAGCAGTTCTTC. This encodes CAWGINQGLEQFF.

The chain is built from TRBV11-3 and TRBJ1-5; the D gene is possibly TRBD1 (6 bases). Trimming removed 4 bases from V and 4 bases from J, with 26 bases in between. This CDR3 spans 19 amino acids. CDR1 and CDR2 from the germline V gene are SGHNT and YENEEA. CDR3 sequence (DNA): TGTGCCAGCAGCTACCTAGGGGGTCCCCTCGTACGGGGTAATCAGCCCCAGCATTTT. Translated: CASSYLGGPLVRGNQPQHF.

The chain recombines TRBV5-1 with TRBJ2-1; a weak D match, TRBD2 (6 bases). Per germline, CDR1 SGHRS and CDR2 YFSETQ. There are 16 residues in the CDR3. The germline V and J ends were trimmed by 4 bases and 0 bases, with 14 bases remaining between them. The chain's CDR3 is CASSPVEGSSYNEQFF. As DNA, the CDR3 is TGCGCCAGCAGCCCCGTGGAGGGAAGCTCCTACAATGAGCAGTTCTTC. The whole variable domain, remainder taken from reference TRBV5-1 and TRBJ2-1, is KAGVTQTPRYLIKTRGQQVTLSCSPISGHRSVSWYQQTPGQGLQFLFEYFSETQRNKGNFPGRFSGRQFSNSRSEMNVSTLELGDSALYLCASSPVEGSSYNEQFFGPGTRLTVL.

This rearrangement joins TRBV5-4 to TRBJ1-2; TRBD1 matches 9 bases. The CDR3 sequence is 13 residues long. Trimming removed 2 bases from V and 6 bases from J; junction bases left unmatched: 2. CDR1 is SGHNT, CDR2 YYREEE, per germline (reference sequence). CDR3 sequence (DNA): TGTGCCAGCAGCTTAACAGGGGGCGATGGCTACACCTTC. Translating it yields CASSLTGGDGYTF.

V is TRBV12-3 or TRBV12-4 and J is TRBJ1-5, with D perhaps matching TRBD1 (6 bases). The V gene lost 2 bases and the J gene lost 7 bases, with 9 bases spanning the gap. This CDR3 spans 13 amino acids. The CDR3 DNA reads as TGTGCCAGCAGTTTAAGGGGGGGCCAGCCCCAGCATTTT. As protein: CASSLRGGQPQHF.

This chain links TRBV5-5 with TRBJ2-6; D remains unclear. Trimming pared 4 bases from V and 0 bases from J, leaving 11 bases between. In germline, CDR1 is SGHKS, CDR2 YYEKEE (reference sequence). CDR3 length: 16 amino acids. CDR3 sequence (DNA): TGTGCCAGCAGCAACTTCCTGAACTCTGGGGCCAACGTCCTGACTTTC. It codes for CASSNFLNSGANVLTF. The full variable domain, its missing parts supplied by reference TRBV5-5 and TRBJ2-6, is DAGVTQSPTHLIKTRGQQVTLRCSPISGHKSVSWYQQVLGQGPQFIFQYYEKEERGRGNFPDRFSARQFPNYSSELNVNALLLGDSALYLCASSNFLNSGANVLTFGAGSRLTVL.

This chain joins TRBV28 and TRBJ1-5; tentative D call: TRBD1 (5 bases). The CDR3 is made up of 13 amino acids. Germline V gene lookup returns CDR1 MDHEN and CDR2 SYDVKM. Trimming shortened V by 7 bases and J by 3 bases, and 10 bases separated the two germline ends. The CDR3 reads CASNQGNNQPQHF. The CDR3 bases are TGTGCCAGCAATCAGGGCAACAATCAGCCCCAGCATTTT.

This chain joins TRBV9 and TRBJ2-7, with TRBD2 identical over 11 bases. The germline CDR1 and CDR2 sequences are SGDLS and YYNGEE. The J segment lost 2 bases and the V segment lost 3 bases, leaving 4 bases of the junction unmatched. The CDR3 is 15 amino acids. This CDR3 is CASSATSGGTYEQYF. DNA for the CDR3: TGTGCCAGCAGCGCAACTAGCGGGGGAACCTACGAGCAGTACTTC.

This chain connects TRBV3-1 (or the pseudogene TRBV3-2) to TRBJ2-1, with 14 bases identical to TRBD2. This CDR3 is 19 amino acids long. Trimming removed 4 bases from V and 6 bases from J; junction bases left unmatched: 14. Germline V CDR1 and CDR2: LGHDT, YNNKEL (reference sequence). The CDR3 nucleotides read TGTGCCAGCAGCCCCTGGACTAGCGGGGGGTTCCCCATTCGCAATGAGCAGTTCTTC. Amino acid sequence: CASSPWTSGGFPIRNEQFF.

V and J are TRBV4-1 and TRBJ2-5; TRBD2 matches 10 bases. Germline V gives CDR1 MGHRA, CDR2 YSYEKL. Germline trimming cut 1 base from V and 5 bases from J; bases unmatched to any gene: 4. The CDR3 is 15 amino acids. CDR3 nucleotides: TGCGCCAGCAGCCAAGCTAGCGGGGGAGGGGAGACCCAGTACTTC. It is translated as CASSQASGGGETQYF.

The chain joins TRBV18 to TRBJ2-2; perhaps TRBD1 as D (5 bases). Germline CDR1 is KGHSH and CDR2 is LQKENI. The CDR3 consists of 13 residues. The V and J ends lost 3 bases and 5 bases respectively, with 7 bases between them. In DNA, the CDR3 is TGTGCCAGCTCACCCCAGGGAACCGGGGAGCTGTTTTTT. This codes for CASSPQGTGELFF.

This sequence joins TRBV4-1 and TRBJ1-5; TRBD1 aligns across 7 bases. The CDR3 length is 16 residues. Looked up from germline, CDR1 is MGHRA and CDR2 is YSYEKL. V trimming: 1 base; J trimming: 8 bases; junction bases outside the gene matches: 11. DNA of the CDR3: TGCGCCAGCAGCCAAGGGGGACAGACGGGTGTAAAGCCCCAGCATTTT. Protein product: CASSQGGQTGVKPQHF.

A few counts support this clone. The rearrangement joins TRBV12-3 or TRBV12-4 to TRBJ2-1; TRBD2 matches at 7 bases. V was clipped by 3 bases and J by 8 bases; unmatched bases: 4. The CDR3 covers 13 residues. CDR3 DNA sequence: TGTGCCAGCAGTTTGCGGGAGAGGGATGAGCAGTTCTTC. Translation gives CASSLRERDEQFF.

The chain recombines TRBV2 with TRBJ1-1; 8 nucleotides agree with TRBD1. Germline values: CDR1 SNHLY, CDR2 FYNNEI. The CDR3 sequence is 14 residues long. The ends lost 7 bases at V and 4 bases at J; junction bases unmatched: 8. Here the CDR3 reads CASKLTGQGTEAFF. CDR3 coding DNA: TGTGCCAGCAAACTTACTGGACAGGGCACTGAAGCTTTCTTT.

The chain combines TRBV10-3 with TRBJ2-1; D is unresolved. Germline CDR1 reads ENHRY; CDR2 reads SYGVKD. This CDR3 comprises 15 residues. Trimming shortened V by 6 bases and J by 2 bases, and 14 bases separated the two germline ends. The CDR3 bases are TGTGCCATCAGACCCGACGGCGGTACCTACAATGAGCAGTTCTTC. As protein: CAIRPDGGTYNEQFF.

The chain couples TRBV12-1 to TRBJ2-5; the table's D gene call, TRBD2, was not cross checked with the DNA. TRBV12-1 is classified as a pseudogene. This CDR3 contains 18 residues. The CDR3 loop is CASSRTQTSRPSKETQYF. DNA of the CDR3: TGTGCCAGCAGCCGAACACAAACTAGCCGTCCCTCTAAAGAGACCCAGTACTTC.

This chain joins TRBV5-8 and TRBJ1-5, with 8 positions matching TRBD1. V was clipped by 6 bases and J by 1 base; unmatched bases: 6. Per germline, CDR1 SGHTS and CDR2 YDEGEE. The CDR3 extends over 15 amino acids. The CDR3 spells CASTGQGSSNQPQHF. CDR3 in DNA: TGTGCCAGCACCGGACAGGGTTCGAGCAATCAGCCCCAGCATTTT.

The chain is built from TRBV5-6 and TRBJ1-3, with TRBD1 as a possible D gene (5 bases). The germline gives CDR1 SGHDT, CDR2 YYEEEE. With 0 bases removed from V and 3 bases from J, the gap between germline ends came to 19 bases. The length of the CDR3 is 18 residues. CDR3 bases: TGTGCCAGCAGCTTGGGGAGTCCGGGGGTCGTTGATGGAAACACCATATATTTT. Translated: CASSLGSPGVVDGNTIYF. Supplemented by reference TRBV5-6 and TRBJ1-3, the full variable domain reads DAGVTQSPTHLIKTRGQQVTLRCSPKSGHDTVSWYQQALGQGPQFIFQYYEEEERQRGNFPDRFSGHQFPNYSSELNVNALLLGDSALYLCASSLGSPGVVDGNTIYFGEGSWLTVV.